This TCR beta chain is from a study of cytomegalovirus exposure and HLA in healthy donors. Germline CDR1 and CDR2: LGHNA and YSLEER. The CDR3 is 17 amino acids. V lost 4 bases to trimming and J lost 5 bases; unmatched junction nucleotides: 12. Study results and limitations: Being productive about 87% or about 30% of the time was typical of most TCR beta V segments in an earlier analysis. The number of N-insertions in an Asian-associated ancestry cluster was reportedly below the approximately 700-donor mean in a later analysis. Trimming of TCR beta V- and J-genes showed a link, identified in a later analysis, to a missense DCLRE1C variant.

Details on this clone: Its specificity is not known.

PCR was performed using 60 Vbeta and 13 Jbeta primers. Under the authors' procedure: In a later analysis, around 87 million unique TCR beta chains included roughly 11 million shared by two or more donors. Data came from immunoSEQ multiplex PCR; TCRdb stores just in-frame clones and leaves some out. That table gives V, J and clone size, and the DNA gave D and trimming. The sample yields 150,000 to 190,000 clones, roughly 75% seen once. The rearrangement links TRBV4-3 to TRBJ2-5; 11 bases agree with TRBD2. The sequence was collected from a man aged 18 to 29 in good health and CMV-seronegative. Sequenced input: PBMCs. CDR3 DNA sequence: TGCGCCAGCAGCCTTCCACAGGGACTAGCGGCGGGGGAGACCCAGTACTTC. It yields the protein CASSLPQGLAAGETQYF.